This entry features one T cell receptor (beta chain) sequence. Its antigen is still unknown. The data were taken from a study of shared clonotypes between healthy human individuals. Template for every sorted-subset replicate PCR totaled approximately 200 ng DNA, around 32,000 T cell genomes. In the authors' methods: Junction-only immunoSEQ data arrived without quality scores, meaning filtering differed. Profiling relied on immunoSEQ multiplex PCR, and the TCRdb table lists in-frame clones only, not all of them. Clonal size and the V and J genes are those of that table, whereas D and trimming came from the DNA. The data show approximately 2.5 million clones, around 94% seen once. Study-level findings and limits: There were few donors, and this limited the genetic and exposure-history diversity represented. With a handful of donors compared, roughly 5% of naive CD4 clonotypes were shared.

In germline, CDR1 is PRHDT, CDR2 FYEKMQ (reference sequence). The CDR3 is 16 amino acids. V was pared by 7 bases and J by 2 bases, with 8 bases of the junction left unmatched. Material for sequencing was naive CD4+ T cells sorted from blood. Sample subset: CD45RA+ positively selected. This TCR derives from a man aged 18 to 35 in good health. The chain links TRBV13 to TRBJ1-6; the match to TRBD1 covers 7 bases. CDR3 coding DNA: TGTGCCAGCATGATTCGACAGGGCACCTATAATTCACCCCTCCACTTT. Its translation is CASMIRQGTYNSPLHF. Based on the CDR3 plus reference TRBV13 and TRBJ1-6, the full variable domain is AAGVIQSPRHLIKEKRETATLKCYPIPRHDTVYWYQQGPGQDPQFLISFYEKMQSDKGSIPDRFSAQQFSDYHSELNMSSLELGDSALYFCASMIRQGTYNSPLHFGNGTRLTVT.